These T cell receptor beta chains were read from a single sample in a study of CXCR3-negative and CXCR3-positive naive CD8 T cells. After re-calling the 5' RACE reads, TCRdb lists one entry per CDR3 protein, DNA absent. Its clone listing holds approximately 70,000 distinct CDR3 sequences. Sequencing was carried out using naive CXCR3- CD8+ T cells from blood. The receptors originated from a human donor in good health. Some clones in this sample may be carry-over from other donors' samples. CDR3s include the opening cysteine and the closing phenylalanine or tryptophan.

V gene: TRBV6-1; J gene: TRBJ2-7; CDR3 protein: CASRVDRTGDEQYF
V gene: TRBV6-6; J gene: TRBJ2-3; CDR3 protein: CASSYVGGGAEDTQYF
V gene: TRBV28; J gene: TRBJ2-2; CDR3 protein: CATDRNTGELFF
V gene: TRBV29-1; J gene: TRBJ2-3; CDR3 protein: CSVEGVAGGLADTQYF
V gene: TRBV5-1; J gene: TRBJ2-7; CDR3 protein: CASSEGTVRVREQYF
V gene: TRBV12-3/TRBV12-4; J gene: TRBJ2-3; CDR3 protein: CANSPEGTDTQYF
V gene: TRBV7-9; J gene: TRBJ2-7; CDR3 protein: CASTQGQGGFSEQYF
V gene: TRBV7-2; J gene: TRBJ1-1; CDR3 protein: CASSFVQGTEAFF
V gene: TRBV6-5; J gene: TRBJ2-7; CDR3 protein: CASSYQKAGELEQYF
V gene: TRBV20-1; J gene: TRBJ2-1; CDR3 protein: CSAAYEGPYNEQFF
V gene: TRBV29-1; J gene: TRBJ2-7; CDR3 protein: CSVCNPTGGDEQYF
V gene: TRBV7-8; J gene: TRBJ2-3; CDR3 protein: CASSLFGGGSTDTQYF
V gene: TRBV21-1; J gene: TRBJ1-5; CDR3 protein: CASTGIDSHNQPQHF
V gene: TRBV7-9; J gene: TRBJ2-7; CDR3 protein: CASSTGATYEQYF
V gene: TRBV28; J gene: TRBJ2-4; CDR3 protein: CASKTVIAKNIQYF
V gene: TRBV7-3; J gene: TRBJ2-7; CDR3 protein: CASSLGGGEQYF
V gene: TRBV28; J gene: TRBJ2-7; CDR3 protein: CASSRPSAGTDRYEQYF
V gene: TRBV5-1; J gene: TRBJ2-5; CDR3 protein: CASSVSGGPEKKETQYF
V gene: TRBV29-1; J gene: TRBJ2-7; CDR3 protein: CSVGGHRTYEQYF
V gene: TRBV4-3; J gene: TRBJ2-1; CDR3 protein: CASSQDLEAGGYNEQFF
V gene: TRBV5-8; J gene: TRBJ2-1; CDR3 protein: CATPPPGNNEQFF
V gene: TRBV6-5; J gene: TRBJ1-5; CDR3 protein: CASAKGTGEAQPQHF
V gene: TRBV7-9; J gene: TRBJ2-7; CDR3 protein: CASSLAGSGYEQYF
V gene: TRBV29-1; J gene: TRBJ1-3; CDR3 protein: CSVEDRDTATSGNTIYF
V gene: TRBV2; J gene: TRBJ2-7; CDR3 protein: CASRRGRGYDEQYF
V gene: TRBV19; J gene: TRBJ2-1; CDR3 protein: CASSLDSGTGYNEQFF
V gene: TRBV2; J gene: TRBJ2-7; CDR3 protein: CASSEGTEEQYF
V gene: TRBV4-3; J gene: TRBJ2-1; CDR3 protein: CASSQDNRAYNEQFF
V gene: TRBV5-1; J gene: TRBJ2-1; CDR3 protein: CASSWTGASSYNEQFF
V gene: TRBV28; J gene: TRBJ2-6; CDR3 protein: CASSFSSLFPSGANVLTF
V gene: TRBV28; J gene: TRBJ2-1; CDR3 protein: CASSLWQHNEQFF
V gene: TRBV29-1; J gene: TRBJ1-2; CDR3 protein: CSVEGLQANYGYTF
V gene: TRBV29-1; J gene: TRBJ1-1; CDR3 protein: CSVVDVKGNTEALF
V gene: TRBV7-9; J gene: TRBJ1-4; CDR3 protein: CASSFVSRGSEKLFF
V gene: TRBV20-1; J gene: TRBJ2-7; CDR3 protein: CSATDRDPSYEQYF
V gene: TRBV20-1; J gene: TRBJ2-3; CDR3 protein: CSARRLAGSTDTQYF
V gene: TRBV13; J gene: TRBJ2-2; CDR3 protein: CASSFSGGANTGELFF
V gene: TRBV29-1; J gene: TRBJ1-2; CDR3 protein: CSVQGGSYYGYTF
V gene: TRBV7-9; J gene: TRBJ2-7; CDR3 protein: CASSPGVRSYEQYF
V gene: TRBV10-3; J gene: TRBJ1-5; CDR3 protein: CAISEFDRAEQPQHF
V gene: TRBV21-1; J gene: TRBJ2-7; CDR3 protein: CASSAIVGNPHREQYF
V gene: TRBV10-3; J gene: TRBJ1-1; CDR3 protein: CAISEGDERLNTEAFF
V gene: TRBV29-1; J gene: TRBJ2-7; CDR3 protein: CSVAPGQGGEQYF
V gene: TRBV25-1; J gene: TRBJ2-1; CDR3 protein: CASSGTSGDWGEQFF
V gene: TRBV5-1; J gene: TRBJ2-3; CDR3 protein: CASSLALADHTDTQYF
V gene: TRBV2; J gene: TRBJ2-1; CDR3 protein: CASGTGPYNEQFF
V gene: TRBV29-1; J gene: TRBJ2-1; CDR3 protein: CSVGTRNYNEQFF
V gene: TRBV28; J gene: TRBJ2-3; CDR3 protein: CASRGDPDPDTQYF
V gene: TRBV7-9; J gene: TRBJ2-5; CDR3 protein: CASSSTKRSHETQYF
V gene: TRBV27; J gene: TRBJ1-5; CDR3 protein: CASSLARGGQPQHF
V gene: TRBV20-1; J gene: TRBJ2-5; CDR3 protein: CSAPRGESETQYF
V gene: TRBV5-1; J gene: TRBJ2-1; CDR3 protein: CASSLAAFSSYNEQFF
V gene: TRBV2; J gene: TRBJ2-5; CDR3 protein: CASSEVPLGQGDGETQYF
V gene: TRBV20-1; J gene: TRBJ1-2; CDR3 protein: CSARDSRQGPGYGYTF
V gene: TRBV28; J gene: TRBJ2-7; CDR3 protein: CASSNTYEQYF